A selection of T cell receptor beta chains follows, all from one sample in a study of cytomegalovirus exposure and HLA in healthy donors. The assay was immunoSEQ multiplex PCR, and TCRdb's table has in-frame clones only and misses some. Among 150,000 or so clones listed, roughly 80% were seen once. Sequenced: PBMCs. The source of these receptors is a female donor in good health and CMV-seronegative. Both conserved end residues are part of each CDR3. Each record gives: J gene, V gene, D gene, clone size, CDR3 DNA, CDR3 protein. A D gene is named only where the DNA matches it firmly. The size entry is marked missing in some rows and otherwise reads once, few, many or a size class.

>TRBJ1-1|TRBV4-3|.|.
TGCGCCAGCAGCCCCAATCCCGGGAACACTGAAGCTTTCTTT
CASSPNPGNTEAFF
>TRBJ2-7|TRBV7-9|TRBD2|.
TGTGCCAGCAGCCCTGGGGCTAGCGGGAGCCTTTTC
CASSPGASGSLF
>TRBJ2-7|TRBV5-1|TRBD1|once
TGCGCCAGCAGCTTGGCACAGGGGGCTGGGTACGAGCAGTACTTC
CASSLAQGAGYEQYF
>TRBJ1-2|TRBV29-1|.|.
TGCAGCGTTGAAGACCCCGACAGGTCCACCGCCATCTATGGCTACACCTTC
CSVEDPDRSTAIYGYTF
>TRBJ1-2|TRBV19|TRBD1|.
TGTGCCAGTACCCCTACCCCCGGGACAGGGGACAGCTATGGCTACACCTTC
CASTPTPGTGDSYGYTF
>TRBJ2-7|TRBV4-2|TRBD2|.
TGTGCCAGCAGCTCCCCGGGACTAGCGGGCGAGCAGTACTTC
CASSSPGLAGEQYF
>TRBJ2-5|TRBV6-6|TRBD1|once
TGTGCCAGCAGTTACGGGGACAGGGGAAAGCAGTACTTC
CASSYGDRGKQYF
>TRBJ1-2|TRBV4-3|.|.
TGCGCCAGCAGCCAAGAGCCAGGGTCTAACTATGGCTACACCTTC
CASSQEPGSNYGYTF
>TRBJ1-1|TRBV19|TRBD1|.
TGTGCCAGTAGTTCCGGACAGGGGGCGCGTAGCACTGAAGCTTTCTTT
CASSSGQGARSTEAFF
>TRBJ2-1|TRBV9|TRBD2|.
TGTGCCAGCAGCTCTAGTAGCGGGAACTACAATGAGCAGTTCTTC
CASSSSSGNYNEQFF
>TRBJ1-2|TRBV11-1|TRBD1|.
TGTGCCAGCAGTCGGGACAGCAACTATGGCTACACCTTC
CASSRDSNYGYTF
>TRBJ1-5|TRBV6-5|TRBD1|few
TGTGCCAGCAGTCCAGACAGGGGTAAGCAGCCCCAGCATTTT
CASSPDRGKQPQHF
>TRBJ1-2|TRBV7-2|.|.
TGTGCCAGCAGCCCGGGTAGGAGTGGCTACACCTTC
CASSPGRSGYTF
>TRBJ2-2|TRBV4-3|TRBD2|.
TGCGCCAGCAGCCAAGTCGGTAGCGGGAGGGATGGTATCGGGGAGCTGTTTTTT
CASSQVGSGRDGIGELFF
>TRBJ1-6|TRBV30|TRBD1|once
TGTGCTGGGACAGGGGAGGGATCCTATAATTCACCCCTCCACTTT
CAGTGEGSYNSPLHF
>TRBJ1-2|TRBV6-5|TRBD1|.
TGTGCCAGCAGAAGACAGGGGGCGGCTGGCTACACCTTC
CASRRQGAAGYTF
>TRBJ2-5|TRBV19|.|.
TGTGCCAGCAGGGGATACCAAGAGACCCAGTACTTC
CASRGYQETQYF
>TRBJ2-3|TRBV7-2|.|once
TGTGCCAGCAGCCAGACAGCCACAGATACGCAGTATTTT
CASSQTATDTQYF
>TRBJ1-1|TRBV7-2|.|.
TGTGCCAGCAGCTTAAGGGGAACTGAAGCTTTCTTT
CASSLRGTEAFF
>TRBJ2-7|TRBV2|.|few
TGTGCCAGCCGACTGCGGGGCAGCCCCGCCTACGAGCAGTACTTC
CASRLRGSPAYEQYF
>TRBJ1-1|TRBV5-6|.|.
TGTGCCAGCAGCCCGGTTTCCGGGTTTGAAGCTTTCTTT
CASSPVSGFEAFF
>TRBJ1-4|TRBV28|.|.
TGTGCCAGCAGTTTACTGAATGAAAAACTGTTTTTT
CASSLLNEKLFF
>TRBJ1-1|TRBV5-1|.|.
TGCGCCAGCAGCCCGGGCGACAGGCTTAACACTGAAGCTTTCTTT
CASSPGDRLNTEAFF
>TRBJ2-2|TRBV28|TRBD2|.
TGTGCCAGCAGCACAGGGGGCTGGGATAGCGGGAGGGCTGGCGGGGAGCTGTTTTTT
CASSTGGWDSGRAGGELFF
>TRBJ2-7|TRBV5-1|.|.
TGCGCCAGCAGCTTGTCAGGGAACGAGCAGTACTTC
CASSLSGNEQYF
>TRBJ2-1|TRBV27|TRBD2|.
TGTGCCAGCAGCCTCCGGGAAGCGGGAGCGAGGCAGTTCTTC
CASSLREAGARQFF
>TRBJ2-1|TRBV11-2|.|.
TGTGCCAGCAGCCAAGGACAGTTTCTTAGCTCCTACAATGAGCAGTTCTTC
CASSQGQFLSSYNEQFF
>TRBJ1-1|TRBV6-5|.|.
TGTGCCAGCAGTTACTCTACAGAGAGGAACACTGAAGCTTTCTTT
CASSYSTERNTEAFF
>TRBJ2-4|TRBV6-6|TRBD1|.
TGTGCCAGCAGTTACCGGGACAGGGGATCGGACATTCAGTACTTC
CASSYRDRGSDIQYF
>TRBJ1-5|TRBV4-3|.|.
TGCGCCAGCAGCCAAGAACCTCGAGGCAATCAGCCCCAGCATTTT
CASSQEPRGNQPQHF
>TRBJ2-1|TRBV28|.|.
TGTGCCAGCAGACCCCAGTCCCGGGCCTACAATGAGCAGTTCTTC
CASRPQSRAYNEQFF
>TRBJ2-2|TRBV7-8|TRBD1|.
TGTGCCAGCAGCTCGCAGGGGGCGGGCACCGGGGAGCTGTTTTTT
CASSSQGAGTGELFF
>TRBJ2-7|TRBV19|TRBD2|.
TGTGCCAGTAGTATGACTCTGGGAGGGCCACCCTACGAGCAGTACTTC
CASSMTLGGPPYEQYF
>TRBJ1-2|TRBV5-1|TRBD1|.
TGCGCCAGCAGCAAAGACCCCGGGACAGGGGTAGGCGGCTACACCTTC
CASSKDPGTGVGGYTF
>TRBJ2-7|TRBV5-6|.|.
TGTGCCAGCAGCTTGGGCGTTAGCTCCTACGAGCAGTACTTC
CASSLGVSSYEQYF
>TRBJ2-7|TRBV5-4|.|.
TGTGCCAGCAGCACCCGACAGTGGCAGTACTTC
CASSTRQWQYF
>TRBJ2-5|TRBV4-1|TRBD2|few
TGCGCCAGCAGCCAAGATCGCCTAGCGGGAGAAGAGACCCAGTACTTC
CASSQDRLAGEETQYF
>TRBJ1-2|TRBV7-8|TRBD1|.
TGTGCCAGCAGCACGGGACAGGGACGGTACTATGGCTACACCTTC
CASSTGQGRYYGYTF
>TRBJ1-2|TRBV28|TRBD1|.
TGTGCCAGCAGTTCTGAATTTGACAGGGTAGACTATGGCTACACCTTC
CASSSEFDRVDYGYTF
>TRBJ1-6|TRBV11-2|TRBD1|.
TGTGCCAGCAACGACAGGGAGAATTCACCCCTCCACTTT
CASNDRENSPLHF
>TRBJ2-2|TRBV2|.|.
TGTGCCAGCAGTCTAACGGCGGGAACTCAAACCGGGGAGCTGTTTTTT
CASSLTAGTQTGELFF
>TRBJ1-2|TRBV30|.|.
TGTGCCTGGAGTGTAAACAGGGTTGGGGGCTACACCTTC
CAWSVNRVGGYTF
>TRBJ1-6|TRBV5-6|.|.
TGTGCCAGCAGCTTGTGGGCAGGCAGCTCCTATAATTCACCCCTCCACTTT
CASSLWAGSSYNSPLHF
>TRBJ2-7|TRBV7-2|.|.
TGTGCCAGCAGCCGCCCGACGGGAGCCTACGAGCAGTACTTC
CASSRPTGAYEQYF
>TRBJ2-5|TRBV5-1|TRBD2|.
TGCGCCAGCAGCCCAGGGACTAGCGGGCCCGAAGAGACCCAGTACTTC
CASSPGTSGPEETQYF
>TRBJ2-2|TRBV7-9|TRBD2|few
TGTGCCAGCAGCTTCCCTAGCGGGGCTCCGAACACCGGGGAGCTGTTTTTT
CASSFPSGAPNTGELFF
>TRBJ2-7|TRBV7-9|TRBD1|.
TGTGCCAGCAGCCCGACAGGGGGCTATTACGAGCAGTACTTC
CASSPTGGYYEQYF
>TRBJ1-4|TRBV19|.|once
TGTGCCACCTCAGGGGCTTCAACTAATGAAAAACTGTTTTTT
CATSGASTNEKLFF
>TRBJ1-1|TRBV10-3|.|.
TGTGCCATCAGTGAGGGTATCCAGGAAGCTTTCTTT
CAISEGIQEAFF
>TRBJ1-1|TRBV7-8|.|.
TGTGCCAGCAGCCCCACAGGGAAAACTGAAGCTTTCTTT
CASSPTGKTEAFF
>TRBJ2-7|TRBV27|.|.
TGTGCCAGCAGTTTACGGGTTACCTACGAGCAGTACTTC
CASSLRVTYEQYF
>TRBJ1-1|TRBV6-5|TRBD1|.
TGTGCCAGCAGTTGGGGACAGTTGAACACTGAAGCTTTCTTT
CASSWGQLNTEAFF
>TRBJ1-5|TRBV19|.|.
TGTGCCAGTAGTACCGGGAGCAATCAGCCCCAGCATTTT
CASSTGSNQPQHF
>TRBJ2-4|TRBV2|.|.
TGTGCCAGCAGTCCAAATGGGAGAGCCAAAAACATTCAGTACTTC
CASSPNGRAKNIQYF
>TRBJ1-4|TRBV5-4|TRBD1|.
TGTGCCAGCAGCCCGACAGGGGCTAATGAAAAACTGTTTTTT
CASSPTGANEKLFF
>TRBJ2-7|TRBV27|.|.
TGTGCCAGCAGTTTAGAGGGTCTCTCCTACGAGCAGTACTTC
CASSLEGLSYEQYF
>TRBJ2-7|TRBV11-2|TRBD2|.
TGTGCCAGCAGCTTATGGGAGGGTCTCCACGAGCAGTACTTC
CASSLWEGLHEQYF